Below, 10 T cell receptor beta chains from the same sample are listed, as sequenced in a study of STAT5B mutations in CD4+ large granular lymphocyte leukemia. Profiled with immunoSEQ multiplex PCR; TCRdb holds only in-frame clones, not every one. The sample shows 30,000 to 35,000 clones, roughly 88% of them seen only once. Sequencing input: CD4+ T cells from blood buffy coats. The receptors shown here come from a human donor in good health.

The CDR3 protein is CASSPPRGRGHQPQHF. The CDR3, as DNA: TGTGCCAGCTCACCCCCCAGGGGCAGGGGACATCAGCCCCAGCATTTT. This chain connects TRBV18 to TRBJ1-5, with D tentatively TRBD1 (6 bases). From germline, CDR1 is KGHSH and CDR2 LQKENI. The CDR3 consists of 16 residues. Trimming stripped 3 bases from V and 5 bases from J, with 17 bases between.

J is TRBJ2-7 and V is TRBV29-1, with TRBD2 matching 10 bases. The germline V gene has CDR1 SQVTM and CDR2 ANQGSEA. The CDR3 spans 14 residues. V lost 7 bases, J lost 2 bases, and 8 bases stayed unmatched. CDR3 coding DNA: TGCAGCGCCCTCCCACTAGCGGGACCCTACGAGCAGTACTTC. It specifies CSALPLAGPYEQYF.

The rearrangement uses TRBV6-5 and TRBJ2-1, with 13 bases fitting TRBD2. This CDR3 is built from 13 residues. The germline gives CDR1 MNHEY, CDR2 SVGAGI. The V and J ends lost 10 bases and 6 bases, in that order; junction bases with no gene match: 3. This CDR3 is CATRTSGGNEQFF. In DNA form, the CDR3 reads TGTGCCACCCGGACTAGCGGGGGCAATGAGCAGTTCTTC.

CDR3 loop: CASSLGLLNEQFF. The CDR3 nucleotides are TGTGCCAGCAGCTTAGGCCTTCTCAATGAGCAGTTCTTC. This chain uses TRBV11-3 with TRBJ2-1; D unclear. Germline CDR1 and CDR2: SGHNT and YENEEA. Trimming pared 1 base from V and 6 bases from J, leaving 7 bases between. The CDR3 is 13 amino acids.

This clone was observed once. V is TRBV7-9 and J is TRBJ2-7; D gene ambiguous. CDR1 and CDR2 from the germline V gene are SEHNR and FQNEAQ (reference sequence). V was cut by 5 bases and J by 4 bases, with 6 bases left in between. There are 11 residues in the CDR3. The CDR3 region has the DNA TGTGCCAGCAGCACATATTACGAGCAGTACTTC. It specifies CASSTYYEQYF.

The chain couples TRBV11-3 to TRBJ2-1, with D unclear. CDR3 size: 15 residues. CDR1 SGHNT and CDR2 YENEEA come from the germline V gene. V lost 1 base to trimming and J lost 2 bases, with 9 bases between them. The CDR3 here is CASSLVARAYNEQFF. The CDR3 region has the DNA TGTGCCAGCAGCTTAGTGGCTAGAGCCTACAATGAGCAGTTCTTC.

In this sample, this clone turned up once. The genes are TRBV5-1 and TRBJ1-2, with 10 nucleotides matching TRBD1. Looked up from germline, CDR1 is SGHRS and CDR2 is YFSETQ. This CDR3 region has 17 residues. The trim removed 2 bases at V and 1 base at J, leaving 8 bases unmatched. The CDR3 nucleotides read TGCGCCAGCAGCTTCGGGGCGACAGGGGGCCGTAACTATGGCTACACCTTC. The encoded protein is CASSFGATGGRNYGYTF.

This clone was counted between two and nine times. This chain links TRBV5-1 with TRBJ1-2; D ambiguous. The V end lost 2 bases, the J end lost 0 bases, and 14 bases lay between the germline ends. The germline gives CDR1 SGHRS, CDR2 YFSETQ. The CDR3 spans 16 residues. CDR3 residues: CASSFWGGSSNYGYTF. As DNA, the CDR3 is TGCGCCAGCAGCTTTTGGGGTGGAAGCTCTAACTATGGCTACACCTTC.

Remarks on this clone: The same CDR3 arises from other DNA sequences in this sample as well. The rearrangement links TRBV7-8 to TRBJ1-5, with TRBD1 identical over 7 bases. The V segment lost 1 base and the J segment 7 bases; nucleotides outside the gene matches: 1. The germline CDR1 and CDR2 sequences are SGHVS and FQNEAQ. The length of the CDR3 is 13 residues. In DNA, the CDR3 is TGTGCCAGCAGCTTAGGACAGGGCCAGCCCCAGCATTTT. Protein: CASSLGQGQPQHF.

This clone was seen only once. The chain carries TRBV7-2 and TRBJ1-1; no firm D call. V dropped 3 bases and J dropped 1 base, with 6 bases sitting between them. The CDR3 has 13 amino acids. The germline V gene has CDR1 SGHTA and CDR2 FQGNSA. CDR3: CASSFAGNTEAFF. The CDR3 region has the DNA TGTGCCAGCAGCTTCGCAGGGAACACTGAAGCTTTCTTT. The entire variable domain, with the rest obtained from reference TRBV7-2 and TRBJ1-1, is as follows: GAGVSQSPSNKVTEKGKDVELRCDPISGHTALYWYRQSLGQGLEFLIYFQGNSAPDKSGLPSDRFSAERTGGSVSTLTIQRTQQEDSAVYLCASSFAGNTEAFFGQGTRLTVV.